These 15 T cell receptor beta chains came from one sample sequenced in a study of glioma-infiltrating T cells. Using RNA template, CDR3s of TCR alpha and beta were amplified with iRepertoire arm-PCR. TCRdb re-called the multiplex PCR reads through MiXCR, storing one row per CDR3 protein. This repertoire shows about 44,000 distinct CDR3 sequences, under 25% found once; its top ten account for roughly 7%. Sequencing was performed on glioma tissue, nonneoplastic brain tissue, or PBMCs (not recorded which). All receptors derive from a human donor with low-grade glioma or glioblastoma, undergoing nonglioma brain surgery, or in good health (not recorded which).

Turning to this clonotype: Mismatch with germline at one junction end may stem from a read error. The rearrangement uses TRBV5-1 and TRBJ1-1; possible D gene TRBD1, 5 bases. This CDR3 has 16 amino acids. CDR1 and CDR2 from the germline V gene are SGHRS and YFSETQ. The CDR3 coding sequence is TGCGCCAGCAGCTTGGAAACGGGACTTCAGAACACTGTAGCTTTCTTT. Translated: CASSLETGLQNTVAFF. The full variable domain, its missing parts supplied by reference TRBV5-1 and TRBJ1-1, is KAGVTQTPRYLIKTRGQQVTLSCSPISGHRSVSWYQQTPGQGLQFLFEYFSETQRNKGNFPGRFSGRQFSNSRSEMNVSTLELGDSALYLCASSLETGLQNTVAFFGQGTRLTVV.

This clonotype was seen ten or more times. The genes are TRBV20-1 and TRBJ1-5; D is ambiguous. Germline-derived CDR1 and CDR2 are DFQATT and SNEGSKA (reference sequence). CDR3 length equals 13 residues. Trimming removed 4 bases at V and 4 bases at J, with 11 bases between. CDR3 amino acids: CSATVSENQPQHF. The CDR3 DNA follows: TGCAGTGCTACCGTGTCTGAAAATCAGCCCCAGCATTTT.

V usage is TRBV6-1 and J usage is TRBJ2-1; no firm D call. V was clipped by 3 bases and J by 15 bases, with 12 bases between them. The CDR3 loop spans 11 amino acids. Germline assignment: CDR1 MNHNS and CDR2 SASEGT. CDR3: CASSELNKRFF. CDR3 bases: TGTGCCAGCAGTGAGCTCAATAAGCGGTTCTTC.

This clonotype was detected many times. This chain's CDR3 is CAAGLAPPTYEQYF. Written as DNA, the CDR3 is TGTGCCGCCGGACTAGCGCCACCCACCTACGAGCAGTACTTC. The chain is built from TRBV28 and TRBJ2-7; 9 nucleotides match TRBD2. The germline V gene encodes CDR1 MDHEN and CDR2 SYDVKM. The V and J ends lost 11 bases and 2 bases, in that order; junction bases with no gene match: 10. The CDR3 loop spans 14 amino acids.

This clonotype came up a few times. Just one base apart from a much larger clone, this may be a read error. The chain links TRBV15 to TRBJ2-2; the D gene is possibly TRBD1 (6 bases). The CDR3 extends over 13 amino acids. The V gene's germline CDR1 is LNHNV and CDR2 YYDKDF (reference sequence). V shed 11 bases and J shed 5 bases, with 15 bases lying between them. The CDR3 loop is CAPNRDGTGELFF. The CDR3 nucleotides read TGTGCCCCCAACAGGGATGGAACCGGGGAGCTGTTTTTT.

Turning to this clonotype: A much larger clone differs from this one at a single base, so this may be a read error. The chain carries TRBV4-1 and TRBJ1-2; the D is unclear. The CDR3 consists of 13 residues. Germline-derived CDR1 and CDR2 are MGHRA and YSYEKL. The DNA of the CDR3 is TGCGCCAGCAGCCCACAGATGGGCTATTGCTACACCTTC. This sequence encodes CASSPQMGYCYTF.

The chain has TRBV9 and TRBJ2-3; D may be TRBD1 (5 bases). CDR3 length: 15 residues. The V end lost 0 bases, the J end lost 7 bases, and 15 bases lay between the germline ends. CDR1 is SGDLS, CDR2 YYNGEE, per germline. This CDR3 reads CASSVGLGAENTQYF. The CDR3, as DNA: TGTGCCAGCAGCGTAGGCCTAGGGGCGGAAAATACGCAGTATTTT.

This clonotype was counted a single time. A much larger clone differs by one base, so this may be a read error. This sequence joins TRBV18 and TRBJ1-6; TRBD1 matches at 9 bases. Germline-derived CDR1 and CDR2 are KGHSH and LQKENI. This CDR3 spans 15 amino acids. J gave up 11 bases and V 3 bases, and 8 bases lay outside the gene matches. CDR3 nucleotides: TGTGCCAGCTCACCGGACAGGGGATTTTCTCCACCCCTCCACTTT. It is translated as CASSPDRGFSPPLHF.

Turning to this clonotype: The CDR3 ends on some other residue instead of the conserved phenylalanine or tryptophan, so this is likely a read error. J is TRBJ1-6 and V is TRBV5-6; 9 positions agree with TRBD1. With V trimmed by 3 bases and J by 4 bases, 11 bases remained unmatched. There are 18 residues in the CDR3. Per the germline V gene, CDR1 is SGHDT and CDR2 is YYEEEE. CDR3 residues: CASSSWYTTGGYNSPLHS. DNA for the CDR3: TGTGCCAGCAGCTCCTGGTACACGACAGGGGGATATAATTCACCCCTCCACTCT.

This clonotype showed up just a few times. V and J are TRBV4-1 and TRBJ2-5; D uncertain. The ends were cut back, 6 bases at V and 1 base at J, with 15 bases in the middle. This CDR3 spans 15 amino acids. Germline V CDR1 and CDR2: MGHRA, YSYEKL. Here the CDR3 reads CASRLSPTTQETQYF. The CDR3 bases are TGCGCCAGCAGATTAAGTCCTACGACCCAAGAGACCCAGTACTTC.

Comment on this clonotype: A much larger clone lies one base from this, so it may be a read error. The J gene is TRBJ2-3, the V gene TRBV4-2, with a weak D call TRBD2 (6 bases). V lost 3 bases, J lost 2 bases, and 12 bases lay in between. CDR3 length: 15 amino acids. CDR1 and CDR2 (germline): LGHNA, YNFKEQ. The CDR3 DNA is TGTGCCAGCAGCCAGAGGAGGGCTGTCACAGATACGCAGTATTTT. Its translation is CASSQRRAVTDTQYF.

Turning to this clonotype: A read error is possible here, since a much larger clone lies one base away. J is TRBJ2-5 and V is TRBV10-3; D call uncertain. The germline V gene has CDR1 ENHRY and CDR2 SYGVKD. This CDR3 has 15 residues. The CDR3 loop is CATSDKSATKETQYF. For the CDR3, the DNA is TGTGCCACCAGTGATAAATCGGCGACGAAAGAGACCCAGTACTTC.

Comment on this clonotype: Since the CDR3 does not end with the conserved phenylalanine or tryptophan, this likely comes from a read error. The DNA is left out, because the CDR3 cannot be placed on it with certainty; the CDR3 is given as TCRdb lists it. The J gene is TRBJ2-7, the V gene TRBV14; TRBD2, as called in the table, went unchecked against the DNA. The CDR3 length is 14 residues, termini included. Germline V CDR1 and CDR2: SGHDN, FVKESK. The CDR3 here is CASSQVTSGRNLYL.

At least ten counts were recorded for this clonotype. The gene calls are TRBV7-9 and TRBJ1-1; no reliable D call. Germline CDR1 is SEHNR and CDR2 is FQNEAQ (reference sequence). Trimming took off 1 base at V and 1 base at J, with 10 bases between the two ends. The length of the CDR3 is 15 residues. CDR3 sequence: CASSLVAAPNTEAFF. CDR3 DNA sequence: TGTGCCAGCAGCTTAGTTGCAGCGCCGAACACTGAAGCTTTCTTT.

The V and J genes are TRBV18 and TRBJ2-1, with a tentative D call TRBD2 (6 bases). The length of the CDR3 is 14 residues. CDR1 and CDR2 (germline): KGHSH, LQKENI. The V gene lost 6 bases and the J gene lost 4 bases, with 13 bases spanning the gap. This chain's CDR3 is CASSHRDSYNEQFF. CDR3 bases: TGTGCCAGCTCGCACCGGGACTCGTACAATGAGCAGTTCTTC.